Listed here are 16 T cell receptor beta chains from one sample, sequenced in a study of immune evolution from preneoplasia to lung adenocarcinoma. Profiling relied on immunoSEQ multiplex PCR, and the TCRdb table lists in-frame clones only, not all of them. The data hold 2,500 to 3,000 clones, with 81% observed a single time. The sample consisted of FFPE adjacent normal lung tissue. The receptors originated from a person aged 60 to 80 with lung adenocarcinoma.

The chain links TRBV2 to TRBJ1-4; 8 nucleotides align to TRBD1. This CDR3 is 14 amino acids long. V dropped 6 bases and J dropped 8; count of bases not matched to a gene: 8. Germline assignment: CDR1 SNHLY and CDR2 FYNNEI. The CDR3 is CASREDRAGEKLFF. For the CDR3, the DNA is TGTGCCAGCAGGGAGGACAGGGCAGGGGAAAAACTGTTTTTT.

The J gene is TRBJ2-1, the V gene TRBV30; D is undetermined. Trimming cost V 0 bases and J 3 bases, with 6 bases left between them. CDR1 GTSNPN and CDR2 SVGIG come from the germline V gene (reference sequence). The CDR3 covers 13 residues. The CDR3 bases are TGTGCCTGGAGTGTATGGCTCTACAATGAGCAGTTCTTC. It is translated as CAWSVWLYNEQFF.

This clone was observed a single time. The chain has TRBV7-9 and TRBJ2-3, with 8 bases lining up with TRBD1. The CDR3 runs to 16 residues. V trimming: 4 bases; J trimming: 1 base; junction bases outside the gene matches: 7. CDR1 is SEHNR, CDR2 FQNEAQ, per germline (reference sequence). The CDR3 DNA sequence: TGTGCCAGCAGCTATGGACAGGGAGAGGGCACAGATACGCAGTATTTT. Its protein product is CASSYGQGEGTDTQYF.

The chain combines TRBV2 with TRBJ2-3, with 9 bases aligning to TRBD2. The CDR3 extends over 15 amino acids. Germline CDR1 reads SNHLY; CDR2 reads FYNNEI. Trimming at V came to 7 bases and at J to 4 bases, leaving 9 bases not matched to a gene. The CDR3 loop reads CASKASGTRADTQYF. CDR3 DNA sequence: TGTGCCAGCAAGGCTAGCGGGACGAGGGCAGATACGCAGTATTTT.

This clone is classed as large (0.1 to 1%). V and J are TRBV16 and TRBJ2-7, with D perhaps assigned TRBD1 or TRBD2 (6 bases each). The germline V gene has CDR1 KGHSY and CDR2 FQNENV. Trimming shortened V by 4 bases and J by 7 bases, and 17 bases separated the two germline ends. The CDR3 extends over 14 amino acids. Written as DNA, the CDR3 is TGTGCCAGCAGCCCTGCGGGACATCTTCTTGAGCAGTACTTC. This gives the protein CASSPAGHLLEQYF.

The rearrangement links TRBV14 to TRBJ2-4; unclear D gene. Looked up from germline, CDR1 is SGHDN and CDR2 is FVKESK. The CDR3 is 12 amino acids. Trimming removed 5 bases at V and 7 bases at J, with 9 bases between. The CDR3 DNA reads TGTGCCAGCAGCAGTCAAGTTAACATTCAGTACTTC. Residues: CASSSQVNIQYF.

CDR3 nucleotide sequence: TGTGCCAGCAGCTTAGGAAGTTCGATCACCGGGGAGCTGTTTTTT. It translates to CASSLGSSITGELFF. The chain uses TRBV5-4 and TRBJ2-2; D call uncertain. Trimming pared 2 bases from V and 4 bases from J, leaving 12 bases between. The CDR3 loop spans 15 amino acids. Germline V gene lookup returns CDR1 SGHNT and CDR2 YYREEE (reference sequence).

The chain has TRBV29-1 and TRBJ2-7; 10 bases are a match to TRBD1. There are 12 residues in the CDR3. The germline V gene encodes CDR1 SQVTM and CDR2 ANQGSEA. V was pared by 4 bases and J by 4 bases, with 1 base of the junction left unmatched. CDR3 DNA sequence: TGCAGCGTTGGACAGGGGGCTTACGAGCAGTACTTC. It yields the protein CSVGQGAYEQYF.

This rearrangement joins TRBV7-9 to TRBJ2-7; no firm D call. The CDR3 extends over 16 amino acids. V was pared by 4 bases and J by 5 bases, with 21 bases between. Germline lookup yields CDR1 SEHNR and CDR2 FQNEAQ (reference sequence). The CDR3 here is CASSSMASGPRNEQYF. For the CDR3, the DNA is TGTGCCAGCAGCTCCATGGCCAGTGGCCCGAGGAACGAGCAGTACTTC.

V is TRBV28 and J is TRBJ2-1; 8 bases are a match to TRBD2. Germline CDR1 MDHEN, CDR2 SYDVKM. Unmatched junction bases numbered 17, after V lost 6 bases and J lost 13 bases. This CDR3 comprises 15 residues. In DNA form, the CDR3 reads TGTGCCAGCAGGCCCGGGGGTCAATCCGGGACTAGTCAGTTCTTC. Translating it yields CASRPGGQSGTSQFF.

The V gene is TRBV18, the J gene TRBJ1-1, with D possibly being TRBD1 (5 bases). The V and J ends lost 1 base and 1 base respectively, with 13 bases between them. From germline, CDR1 is KGHSH and CDR2 LQKENI. CDR3 size: 16 residues. The CDR3 DNA reads as TGTGCCAGCTCACCACTCCAGACAGATTCGAACACTGAAGCTTTCTTT. Translation: CASSPLQTDSNTEAFF.

The CDR3 coding sequence is TGTGCCAGCAGGCGGTCCGGGGAGCTGTTTTTT. Translated: CASRRSGELFF. This sequence joins TRBV25-1 and TRBJ2-2, with unresolved D. The CDR3 is made up of 11 amino acids. The V end was cut by 6 bases, the J end by 6 bases, with 5 bases between. In germline, CDR1 is MGHDK, CDR2 SYGVNS.

This chain uses TRBV5-6 with TRBJ2-5; TRBD1 agrees at 9 bases. Germline V gene lookup returns CDR1 SGHDT and CDR2 YYEEEE. The CDR3 covers 17 residues. V was clipped by 4 bases and J by 7 bases; unmatched bases: 17. CDR3 sequence: CASSPPGTGFSIGTQYF. The CDR3, as DNA: TGTGCCAGCAGCCCTCCCGGGACAGGGTTTAGTATTGGGACCCAGTACTTC.

This chain connects TRBV5-6 to TRBJ2-5; D ambiguous. CDR1 is SGHDT, CDR2 YYEEEE, per germline. V lost 0 bases, J lost 7 bases, and 7 bases lay in between. This CDR3 has 12 amino acids. CDR3 loop: CASSLGDPTQYF. The CDR3 DNA reads as TGTGCCAGCAGCTTGGGGGATCCGACCCAGTACTTC.

The chain joins TRBV28 to TRBJ1-4; D gene uncertain. The CDR3 runs to 13 residues. CDR1 and CDR2 (germline): MDHEN, SYDVKM. V was trimmed by 10 bases and J by 4 bases, leaving 13 bases between them. The CDR3 spells CATKKYDNEKLFF. CDR3 coding DNA: TGTGCCACCAAGAAATACGATAATGAAAAACTGTTTTTT.

This clone was seen more than once but under ten times. The rearrangement uses TRBV7-8 and TRBJ2-7, with 7 positions matching TRBD2. Looked up from germline, CDR1 is SGHVS and CDR2 is FQNEAQ. The length of the CDR3 is 16 residues. J was trimmed by 0 bases and V by 3 bases; bases with no gene match: 8. This CDR3 is CASSFLGGSTSYEQYF. In nucleotides, the CDR3 is TGTGCCAGCAGCTTTCTGGGGGGGTCCACCTCCTACGAGCAGTACTTC.